The source of this T cell receptor (beta chain) is a study of blood T cell repertoires in COVID-19. Whole-study context: Samples representing acute and convalescent COVID-19 were sourced from the United States, Italy and Spain. Sources were T cells, B-cell-depleted T cells, or PBMCs; the material itself was cDNA or gDNA.

After removal of 0 bases from V and 1 base from J, the junction contained 3 bases not matched to a gene. The germline gives CDR1 MNHEY, CDR2 SMNVEV (reference sequence). The CDR3 loop spans 16 amino acids. The count of this clone is one. Under the authors' procedure: Nucleated cell number was recorded as an estimate derived from reference gene primer amplification. Data came from immunoSEQ multiplex PCR; TCRdb stores just in-frame clones and leaves some out. That table supplies the V and J calls and clone size; D and trimming were determined from the DNA. Of some 140,000 clones listed, 84% are singletons.

The sequencing input was peripheral blood. The chain links TRBV27 to TRBJ2-1; 7 bases map to TRBD2. The source is a man aged 60-69 years with acute or convalescent COVID-19. CDR3 nucleotides: TGTGCCAGCAGTTTATCCAGCGGGGATTCCTACAATGAGCAGTTCTTC. Translating it yields CASSLSSGDSYNEQFF.